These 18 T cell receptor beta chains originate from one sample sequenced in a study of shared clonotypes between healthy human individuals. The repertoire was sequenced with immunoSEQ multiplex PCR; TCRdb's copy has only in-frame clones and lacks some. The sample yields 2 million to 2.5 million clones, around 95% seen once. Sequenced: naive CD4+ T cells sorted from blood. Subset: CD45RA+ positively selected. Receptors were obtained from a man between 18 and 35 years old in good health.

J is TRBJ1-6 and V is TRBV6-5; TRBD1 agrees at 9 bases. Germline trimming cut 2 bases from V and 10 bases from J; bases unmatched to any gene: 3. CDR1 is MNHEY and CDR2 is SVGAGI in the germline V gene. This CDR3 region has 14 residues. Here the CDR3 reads CASSYGTGWSPLHF. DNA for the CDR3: TGTGCCAGCAGTTACGGGACAGGGTGGTCACCCCTCCACTTT.

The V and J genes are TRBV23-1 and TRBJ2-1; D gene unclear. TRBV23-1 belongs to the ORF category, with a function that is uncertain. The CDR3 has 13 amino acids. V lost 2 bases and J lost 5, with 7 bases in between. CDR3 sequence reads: CASSQELDNEQFF. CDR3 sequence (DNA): TGCGCCAGCAGTCAAGAATTGGACAATGAGCAGTTCTTC.

CDR3 bases: TGTGCCACCAGCAGAGATGGGAAACTAGAGAAGTACTTC. Encoded protein: CATSRDGKLEKYF. The gene calls are TRBV15 and TRBJ2-4, with D possibly TRBD2 on 5 matching bases. Germline V gives CDR1 LNHNV, CDR2 YYDKDF (reference sequence). The length of the CDR3 is 13 residues. V lost 0 bases and J 14 bases, leaving 14 bases between the germline ends.

CDR3 in amino acids: CASSFTLASGYTF. The CDR3, as DNA: TGTGCCAGCAGTTTTACCCTGGCGAGTGGCTACACCTTC. The V gene is TRBV6-1, the J gene TRBJ1-2, with no clear D. Trimming pared 5 bases from V and 7 bases from J, leaving 14 bases between. The CDR3 runs to 13 residues. The V gene's germline CDR1 is MNHNS and CDR2 SASEGT.

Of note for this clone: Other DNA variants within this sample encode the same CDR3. The CDR3 bases are TGTGCCTGGAGTGGGAGGGGAAGGGGCAATCAGCCCCAGCATTTT. This sequence encodes CAWSGRGRGNQPQHF. The V gene is TRBV30, the J gene TRBJ1-5; a weak D match, TRBD1 (5 bases). Trimming removed 1 base at V and 2 bases at J, with 12 bases between. Germline CDR1 GTSNPN, CDR2 SVGIG (reference sequence). CDR3 length: 15 amino acids.

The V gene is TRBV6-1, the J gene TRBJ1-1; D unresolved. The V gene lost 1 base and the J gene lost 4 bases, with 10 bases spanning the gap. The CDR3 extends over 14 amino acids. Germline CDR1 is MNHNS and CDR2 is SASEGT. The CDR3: CASSEEGPSTEAFF. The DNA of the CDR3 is TGTGCCAGCAGTGAAGAAGGCCCGAGCACTGAAGCTTTCTTT.

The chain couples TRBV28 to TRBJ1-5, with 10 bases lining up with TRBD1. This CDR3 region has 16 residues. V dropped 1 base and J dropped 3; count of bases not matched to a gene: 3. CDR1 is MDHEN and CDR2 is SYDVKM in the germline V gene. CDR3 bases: TGTGCCAGCAGTTTATCGGGACAGGGGCTCAATCAGCCCCAGCATTTT. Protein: CASSLSGQGLNQPQHF.

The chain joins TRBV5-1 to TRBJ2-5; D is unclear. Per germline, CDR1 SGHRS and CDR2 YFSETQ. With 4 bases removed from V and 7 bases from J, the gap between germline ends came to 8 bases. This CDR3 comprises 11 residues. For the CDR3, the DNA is TGCGCCAGCAGCGAATCTGGGACCCAGTACTTC. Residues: CASSESGTQYF. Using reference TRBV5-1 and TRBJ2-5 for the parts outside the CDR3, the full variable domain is KAGVTQTPRYLIKTRGQQVTLSCSPISGHRSVSWYQQTPGQGLQFLFEYFSETQRNKGNFPGRFSGRQFSNSRSEMNVSTLELGDSALYLCASSESGTQYFGPGTRLLVL.

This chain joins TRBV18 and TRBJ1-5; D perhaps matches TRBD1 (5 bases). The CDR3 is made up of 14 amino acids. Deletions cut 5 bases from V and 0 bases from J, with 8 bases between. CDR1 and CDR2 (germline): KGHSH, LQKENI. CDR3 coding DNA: TGTGCCAGCTCAGAAGGACATAGCAATCAGCCCCAGCATTTT. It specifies CASSEGHSNQPQHF.

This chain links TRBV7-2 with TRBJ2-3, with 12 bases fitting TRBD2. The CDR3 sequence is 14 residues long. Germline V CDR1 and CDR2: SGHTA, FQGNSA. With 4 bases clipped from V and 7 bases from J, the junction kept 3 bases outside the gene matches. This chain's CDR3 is CASSSGTSGYTQYF. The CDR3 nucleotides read TGTGCCAGCAGCTCCGGGACTAGCGGGTATACGCAGTATTTT.

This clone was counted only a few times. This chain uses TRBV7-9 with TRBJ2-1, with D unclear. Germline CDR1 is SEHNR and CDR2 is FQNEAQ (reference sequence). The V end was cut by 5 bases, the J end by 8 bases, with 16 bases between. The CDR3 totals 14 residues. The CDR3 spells CASSPKGPADEQFF. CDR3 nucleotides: TGTGCCAGCAGCCCGAAAGGCCCCGCCGATGAGCAGTTCTTC.

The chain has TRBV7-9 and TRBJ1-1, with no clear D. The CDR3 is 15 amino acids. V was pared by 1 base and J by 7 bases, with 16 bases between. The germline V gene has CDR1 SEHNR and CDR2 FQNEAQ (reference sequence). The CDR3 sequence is CASSLGFQGAGEAFF. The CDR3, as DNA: TGTGCCAGCAGCTTAGGTTTCCAAGGAGCGGGTGAAGCTTTCTTT.

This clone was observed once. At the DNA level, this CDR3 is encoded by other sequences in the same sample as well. CDR3: CASSLRTGQETQYF. CDR3 DNA: TGTGCCAGCAGCTTAAGGACAGGACAAGAGACCCAGTACTTC. The rearrangement links TRBV7-9 to TRBJ2-5, with 7 positions matching TRBD1. Germline V lookup: CDR1 SEHNR, CDR2 FQNEAQ (reference sequence). This CDR3 contains 14 residues. J was trimmed by 2 bases and V by 2 bases; bases with no gene match: 2. Full variable domain (missing parts from reference TRBV7-9 and TRBJ2-5): DTGVSQNPRHKITKRGQNVTFRCDPISEHNRLYWYRQTLGQGPEFLTYFQNEAQLEKSRLLSDRFSAERPKGSFSTLEIQRTEQGDSAMYLCASSLRTGQETQYFGPGTRLLVL.

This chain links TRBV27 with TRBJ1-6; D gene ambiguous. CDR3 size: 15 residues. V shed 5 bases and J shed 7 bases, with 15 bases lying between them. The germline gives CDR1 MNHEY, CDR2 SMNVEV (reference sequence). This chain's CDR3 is CASSSLDRANSPLHF. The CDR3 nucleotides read TGTGCCAGCAGTAGCCTAGACCGGGCAAATTCACCCCTCCACTTT.

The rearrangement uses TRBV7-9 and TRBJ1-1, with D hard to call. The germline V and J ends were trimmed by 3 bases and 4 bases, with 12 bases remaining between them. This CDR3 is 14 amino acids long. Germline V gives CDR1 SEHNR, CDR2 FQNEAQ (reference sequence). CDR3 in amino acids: CASSLSRAGTEAFF. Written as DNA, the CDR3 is TGTGCCAGCAGCTTGAGCCGGGCGGGCACTGAAGCTTTCTTT.

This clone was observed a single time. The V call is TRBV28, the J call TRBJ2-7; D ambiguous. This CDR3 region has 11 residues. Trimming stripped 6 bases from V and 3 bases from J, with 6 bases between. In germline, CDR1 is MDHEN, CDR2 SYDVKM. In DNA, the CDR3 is TGTGCCAGCAGGGGGAACTACGAGCAGTACTTC. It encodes CASRGNYEQYF.

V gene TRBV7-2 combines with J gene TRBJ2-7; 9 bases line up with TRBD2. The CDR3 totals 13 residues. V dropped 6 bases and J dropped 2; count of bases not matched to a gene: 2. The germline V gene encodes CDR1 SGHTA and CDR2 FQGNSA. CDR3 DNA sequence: TGTGCCAGCAGGCGGGAGGGCCCCTACGAGCAGTACTTC. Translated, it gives CASRREGPYEQYF.

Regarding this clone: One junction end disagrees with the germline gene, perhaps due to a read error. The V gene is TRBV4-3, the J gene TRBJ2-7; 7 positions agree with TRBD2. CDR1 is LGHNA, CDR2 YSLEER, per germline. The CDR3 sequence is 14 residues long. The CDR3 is CASSQAGWMGEQYF. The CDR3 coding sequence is TGCGCCAGCAGTCAAGCGGGGTGGATGGGCGAGCAGTACTTC.